This entry is about one T cell receptor beta chain. There are 17 residues in the CDR3. CDR1 and CDR2 from the germline V gene are MGHDK and SYGVNS. V trimming: 7 bases; J trimming: 2 bases; junction bases outside the gene matches: 15. The data are from a study of blood T cell repertoires in COVID-19. Original handling: How many nucleated cells were present was estimated from reference gene primer amplification. Produced via immunoSEQ multiplex PCR; TCRdb's table is partial and in-frame only. From that table come the V and J calls and clone size; the DNA was used to work out D and trimming. The data show 200,000 or so clones, approximately 88% seen once.

The receptor was derived from a man aged 55 to 70 who had recovered from COVID-19. The source material was peripheral blood. This chain connects TRBV25-1 to TRBJ2-7; 9 bases agree with TRBD1. This CDR3 reads CASTFPGQGNLPYEQYF. The CDR3 bases are TGTGCCAGCACCTTTCCGGGACAGGGTAATCTCCCCTACGAGCAGTACTTC.